In its sample, the clone carrying this TCR beta chain was seen once. What it recognizes is unknown. One end of the junction does not line up with germline, which may come from a read error. The data stem from a study of shared clonotypes between healthy human individuals. Overall study findings and caveats: Sequencing of the sorted subsets was shown by rarefaction to be incomplete despite large depth. Genetic and exposure-history diversity was limited by the small donor number.

The length of the CDR3 is 15 residues. Germline CDR1 MDHEN, CDR2 SYDVKM. The authors' processing: Junction-only sequences without quality scores were provided by ImmunoSEQ, so filtering was different. Only in-frame clones appear in the TCRdb table, and some are missing; sequencing was by immunoSEQ multiplex PCR. V, J and clone size reflect that table, while D and trimming were determined from the DNA. Here the sample spans 600,000 to 800,000 clones, around 77% being singletons. The split of CD4+ cells yielded CD45RA+ naive and CD45RA-negative memory subsets. The rearrangement joins TRBV28 to TRBJ1-5, with a tentative D call TRBD1 (5 bases). The origin of this receptor is a woman in her thirties in good health. The sequencing sample was made of memory CD4+ T cells sorted from blood. The sample's subset: CD45RA-negative fraction. In DNA form, the CDR3 reads TGTGCCAGCACTTTAGGACAAAATAGCAATCAGCCCCAGCATTTT. Translation: CASTLGQNSNQPQHF.